This TCR beta chain is drawn from a study of blood T cell repertoires in COVID-19 (TCRdb year 2020). Looking at the study overall: Samples from collaborators originated in the United States, Italy and Spain and spanned both the acute and convalescent phases of COVID-19. The prospective study material was composed of cDNA or gDNA derived from T cells, B-cell-depleted T cells, or PBMCs. Deeply sampled blood TCRbeta repertoires from subjects exposed to, actively infected with, or recovered from COVID-19 were included in the dataset. The repertoires were made available in a free public database intended to serve as a resource for research on the immune response to SARS-CoV-2. Samples were obtained from the ongoing ImmuneRACE study (first 160 participants) and from 1,000 to 1,500 subjects provided by 6 global collaborators. Nearly every sample came with metadata listing a de-identified subject ID, COVID-19 status, age in years and sex. Where available, HLA class I and class II types were taken from metadata supplied by the sample provider and were not determined by assay-based typing.

One collaborating source in Seattle enrolled patients while the patients were actively infected and followed the patients over time throughout the course of disease. Whole blood was collected in K2EDTA tubes by collaborating institutions according to the institutions' own protocols. For TCRbeta analysis, collaborator samples were shipped as frozen whole blood, as isolated PBMCs, or as DNA extracted from either sample type. What the research found in general, with its limitations: Clinical and demographic metadata were provided uncurated, with the amount varying by source and participant.

As regards this clone: What antigen it recognizes has not been identified. Base quality data are lacking; no much larger clone is found one base away.

TCRbeta CDR3 regions were amplified from genomic DNA by means of the immunoSEQ Assay, a bias-controlled multiplex PCR. In the paper's pipeline: Nucleated cell counts per sample were estimated from amplification of reference gene primers within the assay. To quantify the absolute abundance of each unique TCRbeta CDR3 rearrangement, sequence reads were collapsed and filtered. Productive Simpson clonality was computed per sample as the square root of Simpson's diversity index over productive rearrangements. As stored in TCRdb, this immuneACCESS dataset retains in-frame rearrangements with V and J assigned. A fraction of the clones does not appear; measured against another copy, unresolved V genes explain less than half of the discrepancy, and the remainder lacks a known reason. V, J and clone size are those of that table, while D and trimming were read from the DNA. The sample table shows more than 300,000 clones, and around 89% are seen once. The ten largest clones capture 1.5% to 2% of the sample.

Trimming removed 0 bases from V and 3 bases from J; the gene matches leave 10 bases unexplained. Including the terminal cysteine and phenylalanine, the CDR3 comprises 18 residues. Just CDR3 DNA is preserved here, 54 bases in frame from base 1. As encoded in the germline V gene, CDR1 is SGHDN while CDR2 is FVKESK. The rearrangement joined TRBV14 to TRBJ2-3, with 9 bases in between that match TRBD2. The sequenced material came from peripheral blood. The TCR comes from a woman in her 30s with COVID-19, enrolled during active disease. The CDR3 amino acid sequence is: CASSQDRLLAGLTDTQYF. The DNA sequence reads TGTGCCAGCAGCCAAGATCGCCTCCTAGCGGGACTGACAGATACGCAGTATTTT.